This passage covers 31 T cell receptor beta chains from one sample sequenced in a study of blood T cells in healthy people across ages. Together with a sample-barcoded 5' primer, a J-beta primer mix was included in a second PCR lasting about 7 to 11 cycles. TCRdb re-analysed the 5' RACE reads in MiXCR, keeping a single row per CDR3 protein. Of 1.5 million to 2 million distinct CDR3 sequences in the sample, 40% to 55% were seen once. Sample: blood. Receptors originate from a woman between 40 and 55 years old in good health.

This sequence joins TRBV6-5 and TRBJ1-2; D remains unclear. The length of the CDR3 is 14 residues. Germline V gene data show CDR1 as MNHEY and CDR2 as SVGAGI. With 0 bases removed from V and 5 bases from J, the gap between germline ends came to 10 bases. DNA of the CDR3: TGTGCCAGCAGTTACTCGCTCCTAAATTATGGCTACACCTTC. Residues: CASSYSLLNYGYTF.

For this clonotype: A junction end diverges from the germline sequence, so it may reflect a read error. The chain couples TRBV12-3 or TRBV12-4 to TRBJ2-1, with 9 bases lining up with TRBD1. This CDR3 is built from 17 residues. CDR3 in DNA: TGTGCCTGCAGTTTAGCTTTATCCGGGACAGGGTACAATGAACAGTTCTTC. Protein product: CACSLALSGTGYNEQFF.

This chain connects TRBV3-1 to TRBJ2-3; 7 nucleotides line up with TRBD1. The CDR3 length is 13 residues. The germline V gene encodes CDR1 LGHDT and CDR2 YNNKEL (reference sequence). With V trimmed by 4 bases and J by 5 bases, 3 bases remained unmatched. CDR3 loop: CASSRQGRDTQYF. The CDR3 DNA reads TGTGCCAGCAGCCGACAGGGAAGAGATACGCAGTATTTT.

The chain combines TRBV24-1 with TRBJ2-5; no reliable D call. The germline V and J ends were trimmed by 5 bases and 1 base, with 7 bases remaining between them. Per the germline V gene, CDR1 is KGHDR and CDR2 is SFDVKD. The CDR3 totals 13 residues. This chain's CDR3 is CATSGWSQETQYF. The CDR3 DNA reads TGTGCCACCAGTGGTTGGAGCCAAGAGACCCAGTACTTC.

The chain has TRBV13 and TRBJ2-3, with 7 bases fitting TRBD1. CDR3 length equals 14 residues. Losses at the gene ends were 2 bases for V and 7 bases for J; bases not matched to a gene: 6. CDR1 PRHDT and CDR2 FYEKMQ come from the germline V gene (reference sequence). The CDR3 loop reads CASSLPDREHTQYF. Here the CDR3 DNA reads TGTGCCAGCAGCTTACCCGACAGGGAACATACGCAGTATTTT.

This rearrangement joins TRBV7-2 to TRBJ2-5; 11 nucleotides align to TRBD2. The CDR3 spans 16 residues. V lost 5 bases to trimming and J lost 4 bases; unmatched junction nucleotides: 9. Germline lookup yields CDR1 SGHTA and CDR2 FQGNSA. The CDR3 protein is CASSAGTSGNTETQYF. The CDR3, as DNA: TGTGCCAGCAGCGCCGGGACTAGCGGTAACACAGAGACCCAGTACTTC. The whole variable domain, remainder taken from reference TRBV7-2 and TRBJ2-5, is GAGVSQSPSNKVTEKGKDVELRCDPISGHTALYWYRQSLGQGLEFLIYFQGNSAPDKSGLPSDRFSAERTGGSVSTLTIQRTQQEDSAVYLCASSAGTSGNTETQYFGPGTRLLVL.

The chain recombines TRBV14 with TRBJ2-5; no firm D call. Germline V gives CDR1 SGHDN, CDR2 FVKESK. The CDR3 is made up of 12 amino acids. The V and J ends lost 3 bases and 11 bases respectively, with 13 bases between them. This chain's CDR3 is CASSHPHVGQYF. DNA of the CDR3: TGTGCCAGCAGCCATCCACACGTCGGGCAGTACTTC.

This chain joins TRBV7-6 and TRBJ2-1, with 8 bases identical to TRBD2. This CDR3 comprises 17 residues. J lost 4 bases, V lost 5 bases, and 13 bases had no gene match. Germline CDR1 reads SGHVS; CDR2 reads FNYEAQ. CDR3 sequence reads: CASSPSYGGAGYNEQFF. CDR3 DNA sequence: TGTGCCAGCAGCCCATCCTACGGGGGGGCAGGATACAATGAGCAGTTCTTC.

The chain joins TRBV20-1 to TRBJ2-3, with 9 nucleotides matching TRBD2. The ends lost 2 bases at V and 6 bases at J; junction bases unmatched: 6. CDR1 and CDR2 from the germline V gene are DFQATT and SNEGSKA (reference sequence). This CDR3 is built from 14 residues. CDR3 in DNA: TGCAGTGCTAGACTCCTAGCGGGGTCGGATACGCAGTATTTT. This gives the protein CSARLLAGSDTQYF.

The chain recombines TRBV27 with TRBJ2-3; TRBD1 aligns across 8 bases. V trimming: 5 bases; J trimming: 7 bases; junction bases outside the gene matches: 8. This CDR3 comprises 14 residues. CDR1 MNHEY and CDR2 SMNVEV come from the germline V gene (reference sequence). The CDR3 here is CASSPSRGPYTQYF. CDR3 nucleotide sequence: TGTGCCAGCAGTCCTAGCAGGGGGCCCTATACGCAGTATTTT.

The chain carries TRBV6-1 and TRBJ1-2; 10 nucleotides align to TRBD1. V shed 8 bases, J shed 7 bases, and the junction held 13 bases outside the gene matches. In germline, CDR1 is MNHNS, CDR2 SASEGT. CDR3 length: 15 amino acids. The CDR3 sequence is CASGRVTGGAGGYTF. Written as DNA, the CDR3 is TGTGCCAGCGGCCGGGTGACAGGGGGCGCGGGTGGCTACACCTTC.

This chain joins TRBV6-5 and TRBJ2-7; D perhaps matches TRBD2 (5 bases). Deletions cut 0 bases from V and 0 bases from J, with 12 bases between. Germline V lookup: CDR1 MNHEY, CDR2 SVGAGI. The CDR3 extends over 16 amino acids. The CDR3 spells CASSYSTGESSYEQYF. CDR3 bases: TGTGCCAGCAGTTACTCGACCGGGGAGAGCTCCTACGAGCAGTACTTC.

CDR3 loop: CASSLVAGGFGNIQYF. The CDR3 coding sequence is TGTGCCAGCAGCTTAGTGGCAGGGGGCTTTGGAAACATTCAGTACTTC. This chain joins TRBV11-2 and TRBJ2-7; 8 bases map to TRBD1. The assigned J gene may be wrong: the sequence end matches TRBJ2-4 better. The CDR3 sequence is 16 residues long. Germline CDR1 SGHAT, CDR2 FQNNGV.

The J gene is TRBJ2-7, the V gene TRBV3-1; a weak D match, TRBD1 (6 bases). CDR3 length: 14 amino acids. With 0 bases removed from V and 7 bases from J, the gap between germline ends came to 13 bases. Germline lookup yields CDR1 LGHDT and CDR2 YNNKEL (reference sequence). DNA of the CDR3: TGTGCCAGCAGCCAAGAAAACAGGGACCATGAGCAGTACTTC. Residues: CASSQENRDHEQYF.

This clonotype was recorded a few times. The chain carries TRBV28 and TRBJ2-7; TRBD1 matches at 7 bases. This CDR3 has 16 residues. The junction had 20 bases not matched to a gene; V was cut back by 5 bases and J by 10 bases. Germline V gene data show CDR1 as MDHEN and CDR2 as SYDVKM. The DNA of the CDR3 is TGTGCCAGCAGTAGCGTCGAGGGGACAGAAGATGACACCCAGTACTTC. This gives the protein CASSSVEGTEDDTQYF.

This sequence joins TRBV6-2 or TRBV6-3 and TRBJ2-4, with D tentatively TRBD1 (6 bases). Germline V CDR1 and CDR2: MNHEY, SVGEGT. With 7 bases removed from V and 8 bases from J, the gap between germline ends came to 18 bases. The CDR3 has 14 residues. CDR3 amino acids: CASNLGQYVDIQYF. CDR3 coding DNA: TGTGCCAGCAACCTAGGACAGTACGTTGACATTCAGTACTTC.

This chain uses TRBV20-1 with TRBJ2-1; a weak D match, TRBD2 (7 bases). V gave up 5 bases and J gave up 4 bases, with 21 bases separating them. Germline lookup yields CDR1 DFQATT and CDR2 SNEGSKA (reference sequence). The length of the CDR3 is 16 residues. The CDR3 DNA reads as TGCAGTGCTGACAATCCGGGGGGCGCTTTTTACAATGAGCAGTTCTTC. It specifies CSADNPGGAFYNEQFF.

The rearrangement joins TRBV29-1 to TRBJ2-7; D is possibly TRBD1 (5 bases). The V gene's germline CDR1 is SQVTM and CDR2 ANQGSEA. Deletions cut 5 bases from V and 3 bases from J, with 14 bases between. The CDR3 is made up of 13 amino acids. This chain's CDR3 is CSVMVGPDYEQYF. The CDR3 nucleotides are TGCAGCGTTATGGTGGGGCCGGACTACGAGCAGTACTTC.

This clonotype has just a few counts. The rearrangement uses TRBV20-1 and TRBJ2-5; TRBD2 is a possible D gene (6 bases). Looked up from germline, CDR1 is DFQATT and CDR2 is SNEGSKA (reference sequence). CDR3 size: 15 residues. V lost 6 bases and J 0 bases, leaving 17 bases between the germline ends. In nucleotides, the CDR3 is TGCAGTGCCCCTCGTGGCGCGGGATACCAAGAGACCCAGTACTTC. Amino acids: CSAPRGAGYQETQYF.

This chain links TRBV29-1 with TRBJ2-1; 7 positions match TRBD2. The length of the CDR3 is 13 residues. Trimming at V came to 7 bases and at J to 7 bases, leaving 10 bases not matched to a gene. Germline V gene lookup returns CDR1 SQVTM and CDR2 ANQGSEA. The CDR3 DNA sequence: TGCAGCGCCGGGGGGATCTTCACGAATGAGCAGTTCTTC. Its translation is CSAGGIFTNEQFF.

In DNA form, the CDR3 reads TGTGCCAGCAGCTCACAGAGCGGGGGGGCCGGGAATGAGCAGTTCTTC. Translated, it gives CASSSQSGGAGNEQFF. The genes are TRBV11-2 and TRBJ2-1, with 10 bases identical to TRBD2. Trimming took 4 bases from V and 7 from J; bases not matched to a gene: 10. The CDR3 extends over 16 amino acids. The germline gives CDR1 SGHAT, CDR2 FQNNGV.

This clonotype showed up just a few times. The chain has TRBV28 and TRBJ2-4; D assignment may be TRBD1 or TRBD2 (5 bases each). Trimming removed 10 bases from V and 13 bases from J, with 20 bases in between. There are 12 residues in the CDR3. Germline V lookup: CDR1 MDHEN, CDR2 SYDVKM. In DNA, the CDR3 is TGTGCCATCTGGGACCCGAGGTCTCAGCAGTACTTC. It is translated as CAIWDPRSQQYF.

This clonotype was detected only a few times. V is TRBV20-1 and J is TRBJ1-1; TRBD1 matches 7 bases. This CDR3 is built from 14 residues. J lost 2 bases, V lost 5 bases, and 8 bases had no gene match. Germline V gene sequence: CDR1 DFQATT, CDR2 SNEGSKA (reference sequence). CDR3 sequence (DNA): TGCAGTGCTCGATGGACAGGTTTAAACACTGAAGCTTTCTTT. This sequence encodes CSARWTGLNTEAFF.

The gene calls are TRBV21-1 and TRBJ1-1; TRBD1, the table's D call, was not compared with the DNA. TRBV21-1 is a recognized pseudogene. The CDR3 runs 14 residues. In nucleotides, the CDR3 is TGTGCCAGCAGCAGAACGGGATCGAACACTGAAGCTTTCTTT. This gives the protein CASSRTGSNTEAFF.

The chain joins TRBV11-2 to TRBJ2-7; D may correspond to TRBD1 or TRBD2 (5 bases each). The CDR3 extends over 18 amino acids. Germline CDR1 reads SGHAT; CDR2 reads FQNNGV. The V gene lost 5 bases and the J gene lost 3 bases, with 26 bases spanning the gap. The CDR3 loop is CASSPPGPSTGPNYEQYF. The CDR3 coding sequence is TGTGCCAGCAGCCCACCAGGGCCATCGACGGGACCGAACTACGAGCAGTACTTC. Using reference TRBV11-2 and TRBJ2-7 for the parts outside the CDR3, the full variable domain is EAGVAQSPRYKIIEKRQSVAFWCNPISGHATLYWYQQILGQGPKLLIQFQNNGVVDDSQLPKDRFSAERLKGVDSTLKIQPAKLEDSAVYLCASSPPGPSTGPNYEQYFGPGTRLTVT.

The J gene is TRBJ2-1, the V gene TRBV6-5; D ambiguous. The CDR3 contains 13 residues. The V gene lost 5 bases and the J gene lost 8 bases, with 13 bases spanning the gap. Germline V gene lookup returns CDR1 MNHEY and CDR2 SVGAGI. CDR3 DNA: TGTGCCAGCAGTAGAAACCAATGGGATGAGCAGTTCTTC. As protein: CASSRNQWDEQFF.

This chain links TRBV28 with TRBJ2-4, with a possible D match to TRBD1 (6 bases). V was clipped by 1 base and J by 5 bases, with 9 bases between them. Germline CDR1 is MDHEN and CDR2 is SYDVKM. The CDR3 sequence is 14 residues long. Here the CDR3 DNA reads TGTGCCAGCAGTTTATCAGGGGCCCAAAACATTCAGTACTTC. It encodes CASSLSGAQNIQYF.

The chain is built from TRBV7-9 and TRBJ1-6; perhaps TRBD1 as D (5 bases). This CDR3 comprises 13 residues. From germline, CDR1 is SEHNR and CDR2 FQNEAQ (reference sequence). Trimming took 5 bases from V and 7 from J, leaving 9 bases between them. For the CDR3, the DNA is TGTGCCAGCAGCCCCGGGACCAATTCACCCCTCCACTTT. Translated: CASSPGTNSPLHF.

CDR3 bases: TGCAGTGCTAGGGCGCGACTAGGGTTTAATGAGCAGTACTTC. Translation gives CSARARLGFNEQYF. The chain carries TRBV20-1 and TRBJ2-7; D is possibly TRBD2 (6 bases). CDR1 and CDR2 from the germline V gene are DFQATT and SNEGSKA (reference sequence). The CDR3 sequence is 14 residues long. V was clipped by 3 bases and J by 7 bases, with 19 bases between them.

This clonotype was detected only once. A read error may produce the germline difference seen at one junction end. The rearrangement joins TRBV28 to TRBJ1-1; D remains unclear. CDR3 length: 14 residues. Looked up from germline, CDR1 is MDHEN and CDR2 is SYDVKM. The CDR3 protein is CASSLPRVNTEAFF. As DNA, the CDR3 is TGTGCCAGCAGTTTACCCAGAGTGAACACTGAGGCTTTCTTT.

This rearrangement joins TRBV7-9 to TRBJ1-2, with 11 positions matching TRBD1. The ends lost 5 bases at V and 4 bases at J; junction bases unmatched: 9. The germline gives CDR1 SEHNR, CDR2 FQNEAQ (reference sequence). This CDR3 has 16 amino acids. Here the CDR3 DNA reads TGTGCCAGCAGCCCCGGGACAGGGGGAATGGGCTATGGCTACACCTTC. The encoded protein is CASSPGTGGMGYGYTF.